This T cell receptor beta chain was recovered during a study of CD8+ T cells in alopecia areata. This clone turned up a few times. The CDR3 contains 13 residues. Looked up from germline, CDR1 is SGDLS and CDR2 is YYNGEE. Trimming cost V 1 base and J 8 bases, with 7 bases left between them. The sequencing template was cDNA reverse transcribed from extracted RNA. Sequenced by immunoSEQ multiplex PCR; TCRdb stores in-frame clones only, minus some. The sample consists of 150,000 to 200,000 clones, 50% to 75% of them appearing once. Sequenced here: CD4+ T cells sorted from blood, sampled at week 0. The chain carries TRBV9 and TRBJ1-6, with D hard to call. The clonotype comes from a human donor with alopecia areata. The chain's CDR3 is CASSVIADSPLHF. The CDR3 coding sequence is TGTGCCAGCAGCGTAATTGCCGATTCACCCCTCCACTTT. The full variable domain, with the rest looked up from reference TRBV9 and TRBJ1-6, is DSGVTQTPKHLITATGQRVTLRCSPRSGDLSVYWYQQSLDQGLQFLIQYYNGEERAKGNILERFSAQQFPDLHSELNLSSLELGDSALYFCASSVIADSPLHFGNGTRLTVT.